This T cell receptor beta chain was recovered during a study of shared clonotypes between healthy human individuals. The study's findings and limits: A limitation of the genetic and exposure-history diversity represented arose from few donors. Of the naive CD4 clonotypes, about 5% were shared across several donors.

Terminally differentiated effector memory CD45RA+ cells were excluded from the naive CD8 cells, which were CD45RO-negative and positively selected for CCR7. Authors' analysis steps: ImmunoSEQ output lacked quality scores and full-length reads, limiting matched filtering. Repertoires were generated with immunoSEQ multiplex PCR, while TCRdb's copy carries only in-frame clones and drops some. V, J and clone size are taken as reported in that table, and D and trimming were inferred from the DNA itself. The data show around 2,000,000 clones, approximately 94% seen once. V lost 5 bases, J lost 0 bases, and 4 bases stayed unmatched. CDR3 length: 15 amino acids. CDR1 is SNHLY, CDR2 FYNNEI, per germline. On this clone itself: The antigen remains unidentified. Other DNA sequences in the sample encode the same CDR3.

This clonotype originated in a man between 18 and 29 years old in good health. Some clones in this sample may be carry-over from other donors' samples. The chain recombines TRBV2 with TRBJ1-5; 7 bases line up with TRBD1. The material sequenced was naive CD8+ T cells from PBMCs. The CDR3 coding sequence is TGTGCCAGCAGTCCTGGGACAGTTAGCAATCAGCCCCAGCATTTT. It codes for CASSPGTVSNQPQHF.